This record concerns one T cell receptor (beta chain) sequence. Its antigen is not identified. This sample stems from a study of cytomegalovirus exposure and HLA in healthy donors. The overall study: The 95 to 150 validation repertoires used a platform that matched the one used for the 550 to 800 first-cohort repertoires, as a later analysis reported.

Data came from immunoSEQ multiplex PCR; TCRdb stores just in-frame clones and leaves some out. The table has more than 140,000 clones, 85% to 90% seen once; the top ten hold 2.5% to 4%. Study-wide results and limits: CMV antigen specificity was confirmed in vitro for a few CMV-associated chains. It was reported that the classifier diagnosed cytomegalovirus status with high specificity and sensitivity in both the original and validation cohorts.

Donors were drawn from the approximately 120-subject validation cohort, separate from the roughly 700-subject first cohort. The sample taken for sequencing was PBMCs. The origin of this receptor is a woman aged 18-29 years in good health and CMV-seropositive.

In nucleotides, the CDR3 is TGTGCCAGCAGCACCACTGGCGGTATCACAGATACGCAGTATTTT. Translated: CASSTTGGITDTQYF. V usage is TRBV7-2 and J usage is TRBJ2-3, with D unclear. Germline loops: CDR1 SGHTA, CDR2 FQGNSA. The CDR3 loop spans 15 amino acids. V lost 5 bases and J lost 2, with 14 bases in between. Full variable domain (remainder filled in from reference TRBV7-2 and TRBJ2-3): GAGVSQSPSNKVTEKGKDVELRCDPISGHTALYWYRQSLGQGLEFLIYFQGNSAPDKSGLPSDRFSAERTGGSVSTLTIQRTQQEDSAVYLCASSTTGGITDTQYFGPGTRLTVL.